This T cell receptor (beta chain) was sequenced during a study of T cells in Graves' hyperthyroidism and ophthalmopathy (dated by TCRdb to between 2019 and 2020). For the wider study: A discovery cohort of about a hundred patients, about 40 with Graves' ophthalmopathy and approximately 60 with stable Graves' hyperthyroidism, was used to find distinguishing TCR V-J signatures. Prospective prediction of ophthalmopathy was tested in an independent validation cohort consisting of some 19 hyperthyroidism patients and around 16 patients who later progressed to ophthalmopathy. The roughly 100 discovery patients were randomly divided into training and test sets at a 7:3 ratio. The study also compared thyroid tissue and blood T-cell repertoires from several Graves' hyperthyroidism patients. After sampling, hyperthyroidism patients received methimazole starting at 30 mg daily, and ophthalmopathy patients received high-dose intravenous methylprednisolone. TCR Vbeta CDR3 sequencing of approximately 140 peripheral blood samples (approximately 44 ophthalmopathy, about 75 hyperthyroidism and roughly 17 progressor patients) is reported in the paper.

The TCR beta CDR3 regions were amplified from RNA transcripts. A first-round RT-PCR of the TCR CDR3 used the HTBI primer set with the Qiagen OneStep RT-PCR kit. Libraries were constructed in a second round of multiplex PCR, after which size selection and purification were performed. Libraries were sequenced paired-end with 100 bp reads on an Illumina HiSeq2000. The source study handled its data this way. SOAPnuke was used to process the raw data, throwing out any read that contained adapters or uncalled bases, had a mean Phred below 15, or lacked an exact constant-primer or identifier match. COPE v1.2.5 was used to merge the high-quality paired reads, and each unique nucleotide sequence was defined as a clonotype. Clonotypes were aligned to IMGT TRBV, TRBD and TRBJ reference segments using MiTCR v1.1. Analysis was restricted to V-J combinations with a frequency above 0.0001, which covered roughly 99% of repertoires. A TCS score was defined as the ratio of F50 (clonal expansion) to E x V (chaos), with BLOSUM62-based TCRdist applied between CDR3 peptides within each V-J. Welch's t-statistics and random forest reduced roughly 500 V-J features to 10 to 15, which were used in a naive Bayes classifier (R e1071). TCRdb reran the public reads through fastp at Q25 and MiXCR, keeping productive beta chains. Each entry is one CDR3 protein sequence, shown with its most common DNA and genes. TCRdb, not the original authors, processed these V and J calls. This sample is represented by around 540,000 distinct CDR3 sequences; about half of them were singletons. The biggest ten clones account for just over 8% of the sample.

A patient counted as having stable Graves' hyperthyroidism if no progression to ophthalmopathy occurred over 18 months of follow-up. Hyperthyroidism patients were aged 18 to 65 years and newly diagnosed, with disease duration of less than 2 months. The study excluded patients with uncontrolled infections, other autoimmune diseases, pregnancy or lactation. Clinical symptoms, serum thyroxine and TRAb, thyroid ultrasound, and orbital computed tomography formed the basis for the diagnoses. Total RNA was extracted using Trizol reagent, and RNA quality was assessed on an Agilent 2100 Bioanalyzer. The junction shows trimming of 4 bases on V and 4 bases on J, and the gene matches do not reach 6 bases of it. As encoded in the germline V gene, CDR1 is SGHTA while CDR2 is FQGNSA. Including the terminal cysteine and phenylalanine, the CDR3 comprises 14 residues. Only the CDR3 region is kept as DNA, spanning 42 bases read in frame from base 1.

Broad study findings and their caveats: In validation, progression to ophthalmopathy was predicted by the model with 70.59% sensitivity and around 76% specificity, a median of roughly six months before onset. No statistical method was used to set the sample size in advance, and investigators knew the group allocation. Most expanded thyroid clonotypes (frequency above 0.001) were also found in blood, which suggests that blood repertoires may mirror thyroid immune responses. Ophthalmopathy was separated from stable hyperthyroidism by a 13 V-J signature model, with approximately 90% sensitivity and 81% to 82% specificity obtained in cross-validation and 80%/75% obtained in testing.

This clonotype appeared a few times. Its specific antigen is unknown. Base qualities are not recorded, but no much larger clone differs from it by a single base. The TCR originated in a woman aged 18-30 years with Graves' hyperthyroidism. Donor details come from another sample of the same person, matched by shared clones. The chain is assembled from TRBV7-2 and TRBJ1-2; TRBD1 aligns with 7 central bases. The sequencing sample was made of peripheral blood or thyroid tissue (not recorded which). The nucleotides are TGTGCCAGCAGCTCTCAGACAGGGAGCTATGGCTACACCTTC. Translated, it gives CASSSQTGSYGYTF.